This T cell receptor beta chain was identified during a study of T cell responses to AZD1222 COVID-19 vaccine. The wider study: Second-dose timings of about 4 or about 12 weeks were pooled.

This clone was recorded a few times. Its antigen is not identified. Study results and limitations: Spike regions recognized by vaccine-associated CD4 TCRs spanned the protein, led by 160-218 and 743-854. Seropositivity was recorded at baseline in only 6 or 7 AZD1222 recipients.

Repertoires were generated with immunoSEQ multiplex PCR, while TCRdb's copy carries only in-frame clones and drops some. Of around 110,000 clones in the sample, around 89% were seen once. Germline values: CDR1 SGHNT, CDR2 YENEEA. Germline trimming cut 1 base from V and 3 bases from J; bases unmatched to any gene: 4. The CDR3 length is 16 residues. This sequence originates from an adult in good health. The material was peripheral blood, obtained on day 0 of AZD1222 vaccination. The gene calls are TRBV11-3 and TRBJ2-1; 9 positions agree with TRBD2. The CDR3 DNA sequence: TGTGCCAGCAGCTTAGGGGGTAGCGGGAGCTACAATGAGCAGTTCTTC. Its translation: CASSLGGSGSYNEQFF.